This T cell receptor beta chain stems from a study of blood T cell repertoires in COVID-19. Study overall: The origin of the acute and convalescent COVID-19 samples was the United States, Italy and Spain. Sample material is recorded as cDNA or gDNA derived from T cells, B-cell-depleted T cells, or PBMCs.

The CDR3 covers 14 residues. Trimming pared 6 bases from V and 1 base from J, leaving 12 bases between. CDR1 is MNHEY and CDR2 is SVGAGI in the germline V gene. Per the original data handling: The authors estimated nucleated cell counts from reference gene primer amplification. Assay used: immunoSEQ multiplex PCR; TCRdb lists only in-frame clones, some missing. V, J and clone size derive from that table, while D and trimming were established from the DNA sequence. The table shows approximately 70,000 clones, with 80% occurring only once. The sequenced material came from peripheral blood. This rearrangement joins TRBV6-5 to TRBJ1-1, with a weak D call TRBD1 (6 bases). This TCR derives from a man aged 70 or older who had recovered from COVID-19. The CDR3 nucleotides read TGTGCCAGCAGCACGCGCAGGGGGAACACTGAAGCTTTCTTT. Amino acid sequence: CASSTRRGNTEAFF.